A selection of T cell receptor beta chains follows, all from one sample in a study of T cell clones after liver transplantation. Produced via immunoSEQ multiplex PCR; TCRdb's table is partial and in-frame only. The sample shows 45,000 or so clones, 85% to 90% of them seen only once. The sequencing here drew on CD4+ T cells from blood, taken 24 months after liver transplant. The receptors originated from a human patient who received a liver transplant. Some of the T cells may derive from the graft donor. The CDR3 runs from the conserved cysteine through the conserved F or W. D genes are given only for firm matches. The size entry is marked missing in some rows and otherwise reads once, few, many or a size class.

D gene: TRBD1; V gene: TRBV19; CDR3 length: 15; clone size: NA; J gene: TRBJ1-4; CDR3 protein: CASSSSGTVNEKLFF; CDR3 DNA: TGTGCCAGTAGTTCCTCCGGGACAGTTAATGAAAAACTGTTTTTT
D gene: NA; V gene: TRBV11-2; CDR3 length: 11; clone size: NA; J gene: TRBJ1-6; CDR3 protein: CASSPGGRLHF; CDR3 DNA: TGTGCCAGCAGCCCCGGGGGCCGCCTCCACTTT
D gene: NA; V gene: TRBV7-2; CDR3 length: 14; clone size: few; J gene: TRBJ1-1; CDR3 protein: CASSLAPVNTEAFF; CDR3 DNA: TGTGCCAGCAGCTTAGCTCCGGTGAACACTGAAGCTTTCTTT
D gene: NA; V gene: TRBV10-3; CDR3 length: 13; clone size: once; J gene: TRBJ1-3; CDR3 protein: CAISGGYGNTIYF; CDR3 DNA: TGTGCCATCAGTGGAGGGTATGGAAACACCATATATTTT
D gene: NA; V gene: TRBV5-4; CDR3 length: 14; clone size: NA; J gene: TRBJ1-1; CDR3 protein: CASSLERAHAEAFF; CDR3 DNA: TGTGCCAGCAGCTTGGAGAGGGCTCATGCTGAAGCTTTCTTT
D gene: NA; V gene: TRBV5-1; CDR3 length: 14; clone size: NA; J gene: TRBJ1-1; CDR3 protein: CASSPSQPNTEAFF; CDR3 DNA: TGCGCCAGCAGCCCCAGTCAGCCGAACACTGAAGCTTTCTTT
D gene: TRBD1; V gene: TRBV5-8; CDR3 length: 14; clone size: NA; J gene: TRBJ1-2; CDR3 protein: CASSPDRGLGGYTF; CDR3 DNA: TGTGCCAGCAGCCCGGACAGGGGGCTGGGTGGCTACACCTTC
D gene: NA; V gene: TRBV29-1; CDR3 length: 14; clone size: NA; J gene: TRBJ2-7; CDR3 protein: CSAVGASSSYEQYF; CDR3 DNA: TGCAGCGCCGTGGGGGCGTCTAGCTCCTACGAGCAGTACTTC
D gene: NA; V gene: TRBV18; CDR3 length: 13; clone size: NA; J gene: TRBJ2-7; CDR3 protein: CASSPGGLYEQYF; CDR3 DNA: TGTGCCAGCTCACCGGGCGGGCTCTACGAGCAGTACTTC
D gene: TRBD1; V gene: TRBV5-4; CDR3 length: 13; clone size: NA; J gene: TRBJ2-7; CDR3 protein: CASSLDRVQEQYF; CDR3 DNA: TGTGCCAGCAGCCTGGACAGGGTTCAGGAGCAGTACTTC
D gene: TRBD1; V gene: TRBV10-3; CDR3 length: 16; clone size: NA; J gene: TRBJ1-3; CDR3 protein: CAIRGQTGVLGNTIYF; CDR3 DNA: TGTGCCATCAGAGGACAGACAGGGGTTCTTGGAAACACCATATATTTT
D gene: NA; V gene: TRBV23-1; CDR3 length: 12; clone size: NA; J gene: TRBJ2-7; CDR3 protein: CARNRVSYEQYF; CDR3 DNA: TGCGCCAGAAACAGGGTCTCCTACGAGCAGTACTTC
D gene: TRBD1; V gene: TRBV18; CDR3 length: 14; clone size: few; J gene: TRBJ2-7; CDR3 protein: CASSAGTGTYEQYF; CDR3 DNA: TGTGCCAGCTCTGCCGGGACAGGGACCTACGAGCAGTACTTC
D gene: NA; V gene: TRBV7-9; CDR3 length: 14; clone size: NA; J gene: TRBJ2-6; CDR3 protein: CASSLIEGANVLTF; CDR3 DNA: TGTGCCAGCAGCCTTATCGAGGGTGCCAACGTCCTGACTTTC
D gene: NA; V gene: TRBV12-2; CDR3 length: 17; clone size: few; J gene: TRBJ1-6; CDR3 protein: CASRRPGQFSSGSPLHF; CDR3 DNA: TGTGCAAGTCGCAGGCCGGGACAATTCTCTTCTGGTTCACCCCTCCACTTT
D gene: NA; V gene: TRBV30; CDR3 length: 12; clone size: NA; J gene: TRBJ2-1; CDR3 protein: CAWTPWDSRQFF; CDR3 DNA: TGTGCCTGGACCCCCTGGGACTCCAGACAGTTCTTC
D gene: TRBD1; V gene: TRBV4-2; CDR3 length: 16; clone size: few; J gene: TRBJ1-4; CDR3 protein: CASSQTGTGGNEKLFF; CDR3 DNA: TGTGCCAGCAGCCAGACAGGGACGGGAGGTAATGAAAAACTGTTTTTT
D gene: TRBD1; V gene: TRBV5-1; CDR3 length: 14; clone size: NA; J gene: TRBJ1-2; CDR3 protein: CASSLPGQGYGYTF; CDR3 DNA: TGCGCCAGCAGCCTACCCGGACAGGGCTATGGCTACACCTTC
D gene: NA; V gene: TRBV19; CDR3 length: 13; clone size: once; J gene: TRBJ2-7; CDR3 protein: CASSRQDSYEQYF; CDR3 DNA: TGTGCCAGTAGCCGACAGGACTCCTACGAGCAGTACTTC
D gene: NA; V gene: TRBV7-2; CDR3 length: 13; clone size: NA; J gene: TRBJ2-3; CDR3 protein: CASSLASRDTQYF; CDR3 DNA: TGTGCCAGCAGCTTAGCGAGCCGGGATACGCAGTATTTT
D gene: TRBD1; V gene: TRBV2; CDR3 length: 14; clone size: NA; J gene: TRBJ1-5; CDR3 protein: CASSQTGFNQPQHF; CDR3 DNA: TGTGCCAGCAGCCAGACAGGGTTCAATCAGCCCCAGCATTTT
D gene: TRBD1; V gene: TRBV10-3; CDR3 length: 16; clone size: few; J gene: TRBJ2-7; CDR3 protein: CAISRVHGTGPNEQYF; CDR3 DNA: TGTGCCATCAGCCGAGTCCACGGGACAGGGCCCAACGAGCAGTACTTC
D gene: TRBD1; V gene: TRBV19; CDR3 length: 15; clone size: NA; J gene: TRBJ1-5; CDR3 protein: CASSRDRDSNQPQHF; CDR3 DNA: TGTGCCAGTAGTAGAGACAGGGATAGCAATCAGCCCCAGCATTTT
D gene: TRBD1; V gene: TRBV18; CDR3 length: 17; clone size: NA; J gene: TRBJ1-1; CDR3 protein: CASSPRGGDRLNTEAFF; CDR3 DNA: TGTGCCAGCTCACCAAGGGGGGGGGACAGACTGAACACTGAAGCTTTCTTT
D gene: TRBD1; V gene: TRBV27; CDR3 length: 15; clone size: NA; J gene: TRBJ2-2; CDR3 protein: CASSLGQGGAGELFF; CDR3 DNA: TGTGCCAGCAGTTTGGGACAGGGGGGTGCCGGGGAGCTGTTTTTT
D gene: NA; V gene: TRBV10-3; CDR3 length: 15; clone size: NA; J gene: TRBJ1-1; CDR3 protein: CAISESADLNTEAFF; CDR3 DNA: TGTGCCATCAGTGAGTCGGCGGATTTGAACACTGAAGCTTTCTTT
D gene: TRBD1; V gene: TRBV5-1; CDR3 length: 13; clone size: NA; J gene: TRBJ2-1; CDR3 protein: CASSPGQHNEQFF; CDR3 DNA: TGCGCCAGCAGCCCGGGACAGCACAATGAGCAGTTCTTC
D gene: NA; V gene: TRBV6-5; CDR3 length: 15; clone size: NA; J gene: TRBJ1-2; CDR3 protein: CASSYTGNSNYGYTF; CDR3 DNA: TGTGCCAGCAGTTATACAGGGAACTCTAACTATGGCTACACCTTC
D gene: NA; V gene: TRBV20-1; CDR3 length: 11; clone size: NA; J gene: TRBJ2-7; CDR3 protein: CSALDQNEQYF; CDR3 DNA: TGCAGTGCTTTAGACCAAAACGAGCAGTACTTC
D gene: TRBD2; V gene: TRBV7-2; CDR3 length: 16; clone size: NA; J gene: TRBJ2-2; CDR3 protein: CASSLGLAVNTGELFF; CDR3 DNA: TGTGCCAGCAGCTTAGGCCTAGCGGTTAACACCGGGGAGCTGTTTTTT
D gene: TRBD1; V gene: TRBV25-1; CDR3 length: 14; clone size: NA; J gene: TRBJ2-2; CDR3 protein: CASSRDRDTGELFF; CDR3 DNA: TGTGCCAGCAGTCGGGACAGAGACACCGGGGAGCTGTTTTTT
D gene: NA; V gene: TRBV30; CDR3 length: 12; clone size: few; J gene: TRBJ2-1; CDR3 protein: CAWSRVTGEQFF; CDR3 DNA: TGTGCCTGGAGCAGGGTGACCGGTGAGCAGTTCTTC
D gene: NA; V gene: TRBV27; CDR3 length: 13; clone size: few; J gene: TRBJ1-1; CDR3 protein: CASRDPPGPEAFF; CDR3 DNA: TGTGCCAGCAGAGACCCTCCGGGCCCTGAAGCTTTCTTT
D gene: NA; V gene: TRBV6-1; CDR3 length: 13; clone size: NA; J gene: TRBJ1-1; CDR3 protein: CASSSSGNTEAFF; CDR3 DNA: TGTGCCAGCAGTTCATCCGGGAACACTGAAGCTTTCTTT
D gene: TRBD1; V gene: TRBV11-3; CDR3 length: 15; clone size: NA; J gene: TRBJ2-1; CDR3 protein: CASSLASRGRNEQFF; CDR3 DNA: TGTGCCAGCAGCTTAGCCAGCAGGGGGAGAAATGAGCAGTTCTTC
D gene: NA; V gene: TRBV6-1; CDR3 length: 10; clone size: once; J gene: TRBJ2-5; CDR3 protein: CASSTSTYHF; CDR3 DNA: TGTGCCAGCAGTACTTCTACCTATCACTTC
D gene: NA; V gene: TRBV5-5; CDR3 length: 15; clone size: NA; J gene: TRBJ1-3; CDR3 protein: CASRRDTNSGNTIYF; CDR3 DNA: TGTGCCAGCCGCCGGGACACCAACTCTGGAAACACCATATATTTT
D gene: NA; V gene: TRBV12-5; CDR3 length: 15; clone size: NA; J gene: TRBJ2-7; CDR3 protein: CASGLTGRKSYEQYF; CDR3 DNA: TGTGCTAGTGGTTTGACGGGACGGAAAAGCTACGAGCAGTACTTC
D gene: NA; V gene: TRBV30; CDR3 length: 13; clone size: once; J gene: TRBJ2-1; CDR3 protein: CALISSSYNEQFF; CDR3 DNA: TGTGCCCTGATTTCCAGCTCCTACAATGAGCAGTTCTTC
D gene: TRBD1; V gene: TRBV23-1; CDR3 length: 15; clone size: NA; J gene: TRBJ1-1; CDR3 protein: CASSQSGQQNTEAFF; CDR3 DNA: TGCGCCAGCAGTCAATCGGGACAGCAGAACACTGAAGCTTTCTTT
D gene: TRBD2; V gene: TRBV18; CDR3 length: 14; clone size: NA; J gene: TRBJ2-3; CDR3 protein: CASSGSGGTDTQYF; CDR3 DNA: TGTGCCAGCTCAGGGAGCGGGGGGACGGATACGCAGTATTTT
D gene: NA; V gene: TRBV7-6; CDR3 length: 13; clone size: NA; J gene: TRBJ2-3; CDR3 protein: CASSHNGPDTQYF; CDR3 DNA: TGTGCCAGCAGCCACAACGGCCCAGATACGCAGTATTTT
D gene: NA; V gene: TRBV2; CDR3 length: 13; clone size: NA; J gene: TRBJ2-3; CDR3 protein: CASRPGLGYTQYF; CDR3 DNA: TGTGCCAGCAGGCCAGGGTTGGGATATACGCAGTATTTT
D gene: NA; V gene: TRBV27; CDR3 length: 17; clone size: NA; J gene: TRBJ2-5; CDR3 protein: CASSLPSGDGRQETQYF; CDR3 DNA: TGTGCCAGCAGTTTACCGTCCGGGGACGGACGTCAAGAGACCCAGTACTTC
D gene: NA; V gene: TRBV7-8; CDR3 length: 15; clone size: NA; J gene: TRBJ1-5; CDR3 protein: CASSLGTSGAQPQHF; CDR3 DNA: TGTGCCAGCAGCTTAGGAACTTCGGGCGCCCAGCCCCAGCATTTT
D gene: TRBD1; V gene: TRBV7-2; CDR3 length: 16; clone size: NA; J gene: TRBJ1-5; CDR3 protein: CASSLEGQGHNQPQHF; CDR3 DNA: TGTGCCAGCAGCTTAGAGGGACAGGGCCACAATCAGCCCCAGCATTTT
D gene: NA; V gene: TRBV2; CDR3 length: 13; clone size: NA; J gene: TRBJ1-3; CDR3 protein: CASHLSSGNTIYF; CDR3 DNA: TGTGCCAGCCACCTAAGCTCTGGAAACACCATATATTTT
D gene: TRBD1; V gene: TRBV2; CDR3 length: 15; clone size: NA; J gene: TRBJ1-3; CDR3 protein: CASSNNRGPGNTIYF; CDR3 DNA: TGTGCCAGCAGTAATAATAGGGGGCCGGGAAACACCATATATTTT
D gene: NA; V gene: TRBV11-2; CDR3 length: 16; clone size: few; J gene: TRBJ2-3; CDR3 protein: CASSFGGFTSTDTQYF; CDR3 DNA: TGTGCCAGCAGCTTCGGGGGATTCACTAGCACAGATACGCAGTATTTT
D gene: TRBD2; V gene: TRBV6-5; CDR3 length: 15; clone size: once; J gene: TRBJ2-3; CDR3 protein: CASSYASGRADTQYF; CDR3 DNA: TGTGCCAGCAGTTACGCCAGCGGGAGGGCAGATACGCAGTATTTT
D gene: TRBD1; V gene: TRBV29-1; CDR3 length: 14; clone size: NA; J gene: TRBJ1-5; CDR3 protein: CSVVDRGSNQPQHF; CDR3 DNA: TGCAGCGTTGTTGACAGGGGCAGCAATCAGCCCCAGCATTTT
D gene: NA; V gene: TRBV11-2; CDR3 length: 14; clone size: NA; J gene: TRBJ1-5; CDR3 protein: CASSDTGSGQPQHF; CDR3 DNA: TGTGCCAGCAGTGACACAGGGTCCGGGCAGCCCCAGCATTTT
D gene: TRBD1; V gene: TRBV4-1; CDR3 length: 14; clone size: few; J gene: TRBJ2-7; CDR3 protein: CASSQGGGLYEQYF; CDR3 DNA: TGCGCCAGCAGCCAAGGAGGGGGCCTCTACGAGCAGTACTTC
D gene: NA; V gene: TRBV16; CDR3 length: 15; clone size: NA; J gene: TRBJ1-3; CDR3 protein: CASSQFGSSGNTIYF; CDR3 DNA: TGTGCCAGCAGCCAATTTGGGAGCTCTGGAAACACCATATATTTT
D gene: NA; V gene: TRBV19; CDR3 length: 15; clone size: NA; J gene: TRBJ1-3; CDR3 protein: CASKDGPHSGNTIYF; CDR3 DNA: TGTGCCAGTAAGGACGGTCCCCACTCTGGAAACACCATATATTTT
D gene: TRBD1; V gene: TRBV5-8; CDR3 length: 13; clone size: NA; J gene: TRBJ1-6; CDR3 protein: CASRPTGGSPLHF; CDR3 DNA: TGTGCCAGCAGGCCCACAGGGGGTTCACCCCTCCACTTT
D gene: NA; V gene: TRBV7-9; CDR3 length: 12; clone size: NA; J gene: TRBJ2-1; CDR3 protein: CASSLVVSEQFF; CDR3 DNA: TGTGCCAGCAGCTTAGTAGTAAGTGAGCAGTTCTTC
D gene: NA; V gene: TRBV20-1; CDR3 length: 11; clone size: NA; J gene: TRBJ2-1; CDR3 protein: CSARDINEQFF; CDR3 DNA: TGCAGTGCTCGAGACATTAATGAGCAGTTCTTC
D gene: TRBD2; V gene: TRBV7-8; CDR3 length: 17; clone size: NA; J gene: TRBJ2-3; CDR3 protein: CASSLAWLAGVSDTQYF; CDR3 DNA: TGTGCCAGCAGCTTAGCGTGGCTAGCGGGGGTGTCAGATACGCAGTATTTT
D gene: NA; V gene: TRBV7-6; CDR3 length: 13; clone size: NA; J gene: TRBJ1-2; CDR3 protein: CASSSQGNYGYTF; CDR3 DNA: TGTGCCAGCAGTTCTCAGGGCAACTATGGCTACACCTTC